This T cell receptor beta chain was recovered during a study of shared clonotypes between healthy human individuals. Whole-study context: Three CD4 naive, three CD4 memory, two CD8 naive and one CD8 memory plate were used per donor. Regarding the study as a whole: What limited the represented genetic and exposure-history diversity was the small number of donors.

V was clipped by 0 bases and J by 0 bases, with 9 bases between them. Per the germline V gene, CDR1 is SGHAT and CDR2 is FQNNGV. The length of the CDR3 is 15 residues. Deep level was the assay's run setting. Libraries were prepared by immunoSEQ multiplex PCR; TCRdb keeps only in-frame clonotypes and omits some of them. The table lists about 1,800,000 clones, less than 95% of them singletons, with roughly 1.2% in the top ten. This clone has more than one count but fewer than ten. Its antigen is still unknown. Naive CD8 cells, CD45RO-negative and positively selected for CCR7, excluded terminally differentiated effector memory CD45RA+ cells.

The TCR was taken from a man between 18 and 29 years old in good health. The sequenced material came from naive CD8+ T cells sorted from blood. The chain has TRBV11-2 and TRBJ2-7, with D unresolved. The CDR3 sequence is CASSLEARSSYEQYF. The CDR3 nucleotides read TGTGCCAGCAGCTTAGAGGCCAGGAGCTCCTACGAGCAGTACTTC.